This is a list of T cell receptor beta chains from one sample in a study of T cells in Graves' hyperthyroidism and ophthalmopathy. MiXCR, applied by TCRdb to the multiplex PCR reads, yields one record per CDR3 protein. The repertoire has roughly 650,000 distinct CDR3 sequences, about a sixth of them found once; the top ten carry under 3.5%. The sample comprised blood. The receptors shown here come from a woman aged 40 to 50 with Graves' ophthalmopathy. CDR3s include the opening cysteine and the closing phenylalanine or tryptophan. Fields, in order: J gene, D gene, V gene, clone size, CDR3 DNA, CDR3 protein. The D gene is left open where the match is weak. Size values are once, few and many counts, or a class for expanded clones, and some rows have none.

J gene: TRBJ1-5
D gene: TRBD1
V gene: TRBV10-2
clone size: .
CDR3 DNA: TGCGCCAGCAGCGGACAGGCCAATCAGCCCCAGCATTTT
CDR3 protein: CASSGQANQPQHF

J gene: TRBJ1-2
D gene: .
V gene: TRBV30
clone size: many
CDR3 DNA: TGTGCCTGGAAACCCCGTAGGAACTATGGCTACACCTTC
CDR3 protein: CAWKPRRNYGYTF

J gene: TRBJ1-1
D gene: .
V gene: TRBV11-2
clone size: many
CDR3 DNA: TGTGCCAGCAGCCCGGGACAACTTTACACTGAAGCTTTCTTT
CDR3 protein: CASSPGQLYTEAFF

J gene: TRBJ2-3
D gene: .
V gene: TRBV6-6
clone size: many
CDR3 DNA: TGTGCCAGCAGTTACTCGATACAGGGAGGGACAGATACGCAGTATTTT
CDR3 protein: CASSYSIQGGTDTQYF

J gene: TRBJ2-5
D gene: TRBD2
V gene: TRBV6-1
clone size: many
CDR3 DNA: TGTGCCAGCAGGACCGGGACTAGCTTGGAGACCCAGTACTTC
CDR3 protein: CASRTGTSLETQYF

J gene: TRBJ2-7
D gene: .
V gene: TRBV29-1
clone size: many
CDR3 DNA: TGCAGCGTTGAAGAACCCGCCTACGAGCAGTACTTC
CDR3 protein: CSVEEPAYEQYF

J gene: TRBJ1-1
D gene: .
V gene: TRBV9
clone size: many
CDR3 DNA: TGTGCCAGCAGCGCCGCGCTTTGGGGAAACACTGAAGCTTTCTTT
CDR3 protein: CASSAALWGNTEAFF

J gene: TRBJ1-1
D gene: .
V gene: TRBV13
clone size: .
CDR3 DNA: TGTGCCAACAGCTTAGATGCGGGCGTGACTGAAGCTTTCTTT
CDR3 protein: CANSLDAGVTEAFF

J gene: TRBJ1-1
D gene: .
V gene: TRBV6-1
clone size: many
CDR3 DNA: TGTGCCAGCAGTGAGTACGACAGGTTCGACACTGAAGCTTTCTTT
CDR3 protein: CASSEYDRFDTEAFF

J gene: TRBJ2-3
D gene: TRBD1
V gene: TRBV2
clone size: .
CDR3 DNA: TGTGCCAGCAGACCCAGACAGGGGGCCACAGATACGCAGTATTTT
CDR3 protein: CASRPRQGATDTQYF

J gene: TRBJ2-3
D gene: TRBD1
V gene: TRBV2
clone size: .
CDR3 DNA: TGTGCCAGCACCAGGGGGTTTGGGCTCACAGATACGCAGTATTTT
CDR3 protein: CASTRGFGLTDTQYF

J gene: TRBJ2-1
D gene: .
V gene: TRBV3-1
clone size: many
CDR3 DNA: TGTGCCAGCAGCCAAGAGATGGGGGGGGCCCAAGGGGATGAGCAGTTCTTC
CDR3 protein: CASSQEMGGAQGDEQFF

J gene: TRBJ1-4
D gene: .
V gene: TRBV28
clone size: few
CDR3 DNA: TGTGCCAGCATCTATGGGGGCGGCGGTGGAAAACTGTTTTTT
CDR3 protein: CASIYGGGGGKLFF

J gene: TRBJ2-1
D gene: TRBD2
V gene: TRBV11-2
clone size: many
CDR3 DNA: TGTGCCAGCAGACCCTTAGCGGGAGGGGTTTACAATGAGCAGTTCTTC
CDR3 protein: CASRPLAGGVYNEQFF

J gene: TRBJ2-6
D gene: .
V gene: TRBV9
clone size: .
CDR3 DNA: TGTGCCAGCAGTTGGGGCCCGTCTGGGGCCAACGTCCTGACTTTC
CDR3 protein: CASSWGPSGANVLTF

J gene: TRBJ2-1
D gene: .
V gene: TRBV11-2
clone size: many
CDR3 DNA: TGTGCCAGCAGCTTATTGGGACTGTACATTGAGCAGTTCTTC
CDR3 protein: CASSLLGLYIEQFF

J gene: TRBJ1-5
D gene: .
V gene: TRBV27
clone size: .
CDR3 DNA: TGTGCCAGCAGTTCGTCCGGGGACTTTTTGGGAGGAAATCAGCCCCAGCATTTT
CDR3 protein: CASSSSGDFLGGNQPQHF

J gene: TRBJ2-4
D gene: TRBD2
V gene: TRBV20-1
clone size: few
CDR3 DNA: TGCAGTGCTAGAGATTGGGGGGGGAGAACCAAAAACATTCAGTACTTC
CDR3 protein: CSARDWGGRTKNIQYF

J gene: TRBJ1-5
D gene: .
V gene: TRBV7-3
clone size: many
CDR3 DNA: TGTGCCAGCAGCAGGGGACCCAATCAGCCCCAGCATTTT
CDR3 protein: CASSRGPNQPQHF

J gene: TRBJ2-1
D gene: TRBD2
V gene: TRBV5-1
clone size: .
CDR3 DNA: TGCGCCAGCAGCCCGGACCGTGAGACTAGCGGGAGGTCACGTTACGGTGAGCAGTTCTTC
CDR3 protein: CASSPDRETSGRSRYGEQFF

J gene: TRBJ2-1
D gene: .
V gene: TRBV7-6
clone size: .
CDR3 DNA: TGTGCCAGCAGCTTAGCCGGGACGCCCCAGTTCTTC
CDR3 protein: CASSLAGTPQFF

J gene: TRBJ1-1
D gene: TRBD1
V gene: TRBV30
clone size: .
CDR3 DNA: TGTGCCTGGAGTGACCGACAGGGATCCACTGAAGCTTTCTTT
CDR3 protein: CAWSDRQGSTEAFF

J gene: TRBJ2-7
D gene: .
V gene: TRBV12-3/TRBV12-4
clone size: .
CDR3 DNA: TGTGCCAGCAGTTTAGGGTCCGGACGGAGCCGGGAGCAGTACTTC
CDR3 protein: CASSLGSGRSREQYF

J gene: TRBJ1-1
D gene: .
V gene: TRBV25-1
clone size: .
CDR3 DNA: TGTGCCAGCAGTGACGGTTCCTTCCCGACACAGGGAGCGCGCACTGAAGCTTTCTTT
CDR3 protein: CASSDGSFPTQGARTEAFF

J gene: TRBJ2-2
D gene: .
V gene: TRBV4-2
clone size: .
CDR3 DNA: TGTGCCAGCAGCCAAGATAGGCGTTTCTACACCGGGGAGCTGTTTTTT
CDR3 protein: CASSQDRRFYTGELFF

J gene: TRBJ2-7
D gene: .
V gene: TRBV7-9
clone size: .
CDR3 DNA: TGTGCCAGCAGCTTGAACGGGCAGACCTACGAGCAGTACTTC
CDR3 protein: CASSLNGQTYEQYF

J gene: TRBJ2-7
D gene: .
V gene: TRBV28
clone size: many
CDR3 DNA: TGTGCCAGCAGTTTATCGCCAGGGATCCTCGAGCAGTACTTC
CDR3 protein: CASSLSPGILEQYF

J gene: TRBJ2-3
D gene: TRBD2
V gene: TRBV5-6
clone size: few
CDR3 DNA: TGTGCCAGCAGCCCCCTAGCGGAGGTTTGGCCAGATACGCAGTATTTT
CDR3 protein: CASSPLAEVWPDTQYF

J gene: TRBJ2-3
D gene: .
V gene: TRBV30
clone size: many
CDR3 DNA: TGTGCCTGGAGTACCACTAGTACTAGCACAGATACGCAGTATTTT
CDR3 protein: CAWSTTSTSTDTQYF

J gene: TRBJ1-5
D gene: .
V gene: TRBV19
clone size: .
CDR3 DNA: TGTGCCAGTAGTATAGTCCTATCTAGCAATCAGCCCCAGCATTTT
CDR3 protein: CASSIVLSSNQPQHF

J gene: TRBJ1-3
D gene: .
V gene: TRBV6-1
clone size: .
CDR3 DNA: TGTGCCAGCAGTGAACGGGGCTACTCTGGAAACACCATATATTTT
CDR3 protein: CASSERGYSGNTIYF

J gene: TRBJ1-1
D gene: .
V gene: TRBV6-6
clone size: many
CDR3 DNA: TGTGCCAGCAGGGAACAGGGCGTAACTGAAGCTTTCTTT
CDR3 protein: CASREQGVTEAFF

J gene: TRBJ1-4
D gene: .
V gene: TRBV6-1
clone size: few
CDR3 DNA: TGTGCCAGCAATGTTGACAGGAGTGAAAAACTGTTTTTT
CDR3 protein: CASNVDRSEKLFF

J gene: TRBJ1-3
D gene: .
V gene: TRBV20-1
clone size: .
CDR3 DNA: TGCAGTGCTAGAGGAGGGGTTGGTGGAAACACCATATATTTT
CDR3 protein: CSARGGVGGNTIYF

J gene: TRBJ1-2
D gene: TRBD1
V gene: TRBV12-3/TRBV12-4
clone size: .
CDR3 DNA: TGTGCCAGCAGCCCCCGGGGGACAGGGGCGCATGGCTACACCTTC
CDR3 protein: CASSPRGTGAHGYTF

J gene: TRBJ2-3
D gene: TRBD1
V gene: TRBV7-9
clone size: many
CDR3 DNA: TGTGCCAGCAGTCGACAGGGGGCGCAAGATACGCAGTATTTT
CDR3 protein: CASSRQGAQDTQYF

J gene: TRBJ1-6
D gene: .
V gene: TRBV20-1
clone size: many
CDR3 DNA: TGCAGTGCTAGAGATGAGGGTATGGGTTCACCCCTCCACTTT
CDR3 protein: CSARDEGMGSPLHF

J gene: TRBJ2-2
D gene: .
V gene: TRBV10-3
clone size: .
CDR3 DNA: TGTGCCATCAGTGACTCCGGGGACACCGGGGGGCTGTTTTTT
CDR3 protein: CAISDSGDTGGLFF

J gene: TRBJ2-3
D gene: .
V gene: TRBV5-1
clone size: many
CDR3 DNA: TGCGCCAGCAGCTTCTTTTCGGGGCCTCGCACAGATACGCAGTATTTT
CDR3 protein: CASSFFSGPRTDTQYF

J gene: TRBJ2-1
D gene: TRBD2
V gene: TRBV4-1
clone size: many
CDR3 DNA: TGCGCCAGCAGCCAAGAACGTGGCCGGGGGGACAATGAGCAGTTCTTC
CDR3 protein: CASSQERGRGDNEQFF

J gene: TRBJ2-3
D gene: .
V gene: TRBV2
clone size: many
CDR3 DNA: TGTGCCAGAGCCAGGGGAGGGACAGATACGCAGTATTTT
CDR3 protein: CARARGGTDTQYF

J gene: TRBJ2-1
D gene: .
V gene: TRBV2
clone size: many
CDR3 DNA: TGTGCCAGCAGAAAAGACCAATACAATGAGCAGTTCTTC
CDR3 protein: CASRKDQYNEQFF

J gene: TRBJ2-2
D gene: TRBD1
V gene: TRBV20-1
clone size: few
CDR3 DNA: TGCAGTGCTAGAGATCTACGAAGGTGGGACAGAGACACCGGGGAGCTGTTTTTT
CDR3 protein: CSARDLRRWDRDTGELFF

J gene: TRBJ2-5
D gene: TRBD1
V gene: TRBV6-1
clone size: many
CDR3 DNA: TGTGCCAGCAGTAAACCGGGACAGGGAACAGAGACCCAGTACTTC
CDR3 protein: CASSKPGQGTETQYF

J gene: TRBJ2-3
D gene: .
V gene: TRBV4-1
clone size: .
CDR3 DNA: TGCGCCAGCAGCCAAGATGGGGGAGAGGGGGGCCCCGCAGATACGCAGTATTTT
CDR3 protein: CASSQDGGEGGPADTQYF

J gene: TRBJ2-1
D gene: TRBD2
V gene: TRBV20-1
clone size: many
CDR3 DNA: TGCAGTGCTAGCTCAGCGGGAGTGTACAATGAGCAGTTCTTC
CDR3 protein: CSASSAGVYNEQFF

J gene: TRBJ2-7
D gene: .
V gene: TRBV12-3/TRBV12-4
clone size: .
CDR3 DNA: TGTGCCAGCAGTATAGATGAGGCTCACAAGCAGTACTTC
CDR3 protein: CASSIDEAHKQYF

J gene: TRBJ2-2
D gene: .
V gene: TRBV6-2/TRBV6-3
clone size: .
CDR3 DNA: TGTGCCAGCAGTTACCGCGCCTACACCGGGGAGCTGTTTTTT
CDR3 protein: CASSYRAYTGELFF